This T cell receptor (beta chain) was recovered during a study of T cells in women clearing cervical HPV infection. Study-wide results and limits: CIN3+ cases had significantly higher TCR richness than controls; evenness did not differ. Cases carried less TRBV6-7 than controls: about 0.1% versus 0.15%. A classifier using richness and V gene abundances reached an AUC of around 0.83. T-cell numbers per sample were unknown and may explain richness differences.

Only in-frame clones appear in the TCRdb table, and some are missing; sequencing was by immunoSEQ multiplex PCR. Its clone listing holds tens of thousands of clones. To note about this clone: Its specificity is unknown. The missing CDR3 end, 3 residues past where the read stops, is filled in from the germline J gene.

The CDR3 loop spans 13 amino acids. Germline loops: CDR1 DFQATT, CDR2 SNEGSKA (reference sequence). V usage is TRBV20-1 and J usage is TRBJ2-3; TRBD1 aligns across 8 bases. This receptor was obtained from a woman aged 18-70 years with a cervical HPV16 infection that either progressed to CIN3+ or cleared (not recorded which). What was sequenced was blood buffy coat. The covered CDR3 bases are TGCAGTGCTCACGGACAGGGTGGAGAGACG. Translating gives CSAHGQGGET. The complete CDR3 reads CSAHGQGGETQYF.